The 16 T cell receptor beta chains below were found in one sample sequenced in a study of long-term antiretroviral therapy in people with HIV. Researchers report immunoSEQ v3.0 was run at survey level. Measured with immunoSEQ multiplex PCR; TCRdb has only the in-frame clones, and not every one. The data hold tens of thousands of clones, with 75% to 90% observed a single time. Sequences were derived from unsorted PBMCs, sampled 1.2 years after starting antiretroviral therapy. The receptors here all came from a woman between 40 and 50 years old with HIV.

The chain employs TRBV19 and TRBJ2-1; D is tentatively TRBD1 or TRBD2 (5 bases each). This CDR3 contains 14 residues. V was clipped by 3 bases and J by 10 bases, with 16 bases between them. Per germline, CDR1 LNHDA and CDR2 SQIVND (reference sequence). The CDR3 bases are TGTGCCAGTAGTATCTACGGGACGAATGTGGAGCAGTTCTTC. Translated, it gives CASSIYGTNVEQFF.

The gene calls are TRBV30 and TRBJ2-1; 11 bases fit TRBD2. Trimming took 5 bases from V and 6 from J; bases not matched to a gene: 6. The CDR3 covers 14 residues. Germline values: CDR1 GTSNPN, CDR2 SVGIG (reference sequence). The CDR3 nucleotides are TGTGCCTGGTCGACTAGCGGGAATCCCAATGAGCAGTTCTTC. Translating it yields CAWSTSGNPNEQFF.

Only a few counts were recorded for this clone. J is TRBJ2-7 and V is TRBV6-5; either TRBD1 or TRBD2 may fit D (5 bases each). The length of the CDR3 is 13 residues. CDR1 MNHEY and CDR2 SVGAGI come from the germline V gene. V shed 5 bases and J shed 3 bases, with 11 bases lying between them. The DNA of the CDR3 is TGTGCCAGCAGTGGACTCAGGGACTACGAGCAGTACTTC. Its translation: CASSGLRDYEQYF.

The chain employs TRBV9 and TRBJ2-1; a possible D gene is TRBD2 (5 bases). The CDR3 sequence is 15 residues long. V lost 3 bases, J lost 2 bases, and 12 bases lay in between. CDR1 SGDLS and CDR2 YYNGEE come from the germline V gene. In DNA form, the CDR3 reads TGTGCCAGCAGCGGAGACTACATGCCCTACAATGAGCAGTTCTTC. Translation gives CASSGDYMPYNEQFF.

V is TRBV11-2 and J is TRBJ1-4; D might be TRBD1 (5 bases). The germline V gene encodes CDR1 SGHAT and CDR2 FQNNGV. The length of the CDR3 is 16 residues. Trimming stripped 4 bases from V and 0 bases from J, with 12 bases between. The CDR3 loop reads CASSSRGPSTNEKLFF. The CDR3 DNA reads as TGTGCCAGCAGCTCCCGGGGACCTTCAACTAATGAAAAACTGTTTTTT.

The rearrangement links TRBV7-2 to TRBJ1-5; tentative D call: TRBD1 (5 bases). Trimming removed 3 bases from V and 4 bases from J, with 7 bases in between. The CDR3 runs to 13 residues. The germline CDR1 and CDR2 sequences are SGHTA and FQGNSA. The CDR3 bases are TGTGCCAGCAGCTTTGACAGAAATCAGCCCCAGCATTTT. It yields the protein CASSFDRNQPQHF.

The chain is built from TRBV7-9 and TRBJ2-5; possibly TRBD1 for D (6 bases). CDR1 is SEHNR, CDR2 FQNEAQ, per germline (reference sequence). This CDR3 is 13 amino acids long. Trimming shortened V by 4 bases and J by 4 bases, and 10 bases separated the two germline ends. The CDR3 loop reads CASSSDRSETQYF. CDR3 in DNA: TGTGCCAGCAGCTCGGACAGATCAGAGACCCAGTACTTC.

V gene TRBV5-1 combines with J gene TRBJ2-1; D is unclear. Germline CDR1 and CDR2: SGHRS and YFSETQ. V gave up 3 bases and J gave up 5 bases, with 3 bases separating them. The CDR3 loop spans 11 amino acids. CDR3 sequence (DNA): TGCGCCAGCAGCTACAACAATGAGCAGTTCTTC. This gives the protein CASSYNNEQFF.

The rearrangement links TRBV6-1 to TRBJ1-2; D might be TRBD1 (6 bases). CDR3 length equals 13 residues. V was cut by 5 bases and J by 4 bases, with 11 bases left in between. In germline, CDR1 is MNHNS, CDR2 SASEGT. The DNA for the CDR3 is TGTGCCAGCAGTCCGGGGGCTGGCTATGGCTACACCTTC. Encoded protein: CASSPGAGYGYTF.

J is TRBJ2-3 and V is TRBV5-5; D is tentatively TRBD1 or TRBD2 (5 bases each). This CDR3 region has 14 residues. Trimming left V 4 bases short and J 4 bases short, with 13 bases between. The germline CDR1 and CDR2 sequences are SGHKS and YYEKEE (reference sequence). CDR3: CASSLLWDADTQYF. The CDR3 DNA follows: TGTGCCAGCAGCCTACTGTGGGACGCAGATACGCAGTATTTT.

For the CDR3, the DNA is TGCAGCGCGACGCAGGGATCTAGCACAGATACGCAGTATTTT. It encodes CSATQGSSTDTQYF. This chain joins TRBV29-1 and TRBJ2-3; D might be TRBD1 (5 bases). Looked up from germline, CDR1 is SQVTM and CDR2 is ANQGSEA. CDR3 length: 14 residues. V lost 7 bases to trimming and J lost 0 bases, with 14 bases between them.

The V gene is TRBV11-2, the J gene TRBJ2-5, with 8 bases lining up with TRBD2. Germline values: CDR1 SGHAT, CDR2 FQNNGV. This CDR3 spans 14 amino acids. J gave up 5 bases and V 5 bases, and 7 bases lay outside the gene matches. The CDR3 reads CASSGTSGGETQYF. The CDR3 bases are TGTGCCAGCAGCGGGACTAGTGGGGGCGAGACCCAGTACTTC.

The CDR3 loop reads CASSLGGQGAREQYF. The CDR3 bases are TGTGCCAGCAGCTTAGGGGGACAGGGGGCGCGAGAGCAGTACTTC. The V gene is TRBV13, the J gene TRBJ2-7; 12 bases are a match to TRBD1. After removal of 0 bases from V and 7 bases from J, the junction contained 4 bases not matched to a gene. Germline CDR1 and CDR2: PRHDT and FYEKMQ (reference sequence). The CDR3 totals 15 residues.

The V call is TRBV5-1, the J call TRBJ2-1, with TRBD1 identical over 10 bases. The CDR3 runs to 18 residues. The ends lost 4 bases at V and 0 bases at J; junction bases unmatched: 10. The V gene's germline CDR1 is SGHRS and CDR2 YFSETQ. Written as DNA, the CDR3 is TGCGCCAGCAGCACAGGAACGGGACAGGGGACCTCCTACAATGAGCAGTTCTTC. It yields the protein CASSTGTGQGTSYNEQFF.

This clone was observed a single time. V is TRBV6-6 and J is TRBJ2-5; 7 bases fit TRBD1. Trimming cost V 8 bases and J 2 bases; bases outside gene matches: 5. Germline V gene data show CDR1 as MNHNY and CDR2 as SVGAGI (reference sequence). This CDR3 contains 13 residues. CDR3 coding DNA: TGTGCCAGCGGTGGGGACAGACAAGAGACCCAGTACTTC. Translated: CASGGDRQETQYF.

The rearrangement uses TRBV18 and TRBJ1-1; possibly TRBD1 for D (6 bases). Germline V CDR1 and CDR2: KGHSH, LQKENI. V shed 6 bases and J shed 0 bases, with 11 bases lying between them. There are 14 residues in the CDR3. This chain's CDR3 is CASSPDRLNTEAFF. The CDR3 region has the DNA TGTGCCAGCTCCCCAGACAGGTTGAACACTGAAGCTTTCTTT. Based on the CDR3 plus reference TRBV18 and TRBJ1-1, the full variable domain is NAGVMQNPRHLVRRRGQEARLRCSPMKGHSHVYWYRQLPEEGLKFMVYLQKENIIDESGMPKERFSAEFPKEGPSILRIQQVVRGDSAAYFCASSPDRLNTEAFFGQGTRLTVV.